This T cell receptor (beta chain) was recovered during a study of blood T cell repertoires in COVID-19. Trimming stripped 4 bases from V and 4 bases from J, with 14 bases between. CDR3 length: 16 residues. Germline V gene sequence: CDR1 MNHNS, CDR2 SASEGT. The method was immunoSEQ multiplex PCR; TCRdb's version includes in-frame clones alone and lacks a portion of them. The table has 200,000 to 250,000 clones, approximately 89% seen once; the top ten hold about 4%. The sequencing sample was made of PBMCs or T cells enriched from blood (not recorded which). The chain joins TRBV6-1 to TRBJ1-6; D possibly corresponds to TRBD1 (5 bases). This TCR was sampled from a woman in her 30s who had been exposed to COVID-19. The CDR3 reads CASSANRQIYNSPLHF. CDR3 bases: TGTGCCAGCAGTGCCAACAGACAGATTTATAATTCACCCCTCCACTTT.